This T cell receptor (beta chain) originates from a study of CD8 T cells in Susac syndrome. Findings of the study overall: The CD4+ T cell repertoires in Susac syndrome were not clonally expanded.

An input of about 0.5 to 1 ug of RNA was subjected to reverse transcription using random hexamers. A single record per CDR3 protein comes from TCRdb applying MiXCR to the immunoSEQ multiplex PCR reads. The sample has 110,000 to 150,000 distinct CDR3 sequences; almost 96% are singletons. About this clonotype itself: Its antigen is undetermined.

Germline lookup yields CDR1 SGHRS and CDR2 YFSETQ. The CDR3 sequence is 14 residues long. V dropped 7 bases and J dropped 1; count of bases not matched to a gene: 7. The sequenced sample was CD4+ T cells from PBMCs. The genes are TRBV5-1 and TRBJ2-5, with TRBD1 matching over 7 bases. The TCR was taken from a human donor with Susac syndrome. The CDR3 DNA is TGCGCCAGCCCCCTTGACAGGGCCCAAGAGACCCAGTACTTC. Translating gives CASPLDRAQETQYF.